This T cell receptor (beta chain) was retrieved from a study of T cell changes during pregnancy in multiple sclerosis. Germline V gene sequence: CDR1 SGHVS, CDR2 FNYEAQ. The CDR3 sequence is 18 residues long. J gave up 2 bases and V 5 bases, and 7 bases lay outside the gene matches. Assay: immunoSEQ multiplex PCR; the TCRdb copy retains only in-frame clones and omits some. This sample has about 38,000 clones, with approximately 92% found just once. This receptor was identified in a female donor with multiple sclerosis, enrolled in a pregnancy study. Specimen: CD8+ T cells from peripheral blood mononuclear cells, collected after pregnancy. The J gene is TRBJ2-2, the V gene TRBV7-6; 14 positions agree with TRBD2. The CDR3 loop is CASSPRLAGGVNTGELFF. The DNA of the CDR3 is TGTGCCAGCAGCCCTAGACTAGCGGGAGGGGTAAACACCGGGGAGCTGTTTTTT.